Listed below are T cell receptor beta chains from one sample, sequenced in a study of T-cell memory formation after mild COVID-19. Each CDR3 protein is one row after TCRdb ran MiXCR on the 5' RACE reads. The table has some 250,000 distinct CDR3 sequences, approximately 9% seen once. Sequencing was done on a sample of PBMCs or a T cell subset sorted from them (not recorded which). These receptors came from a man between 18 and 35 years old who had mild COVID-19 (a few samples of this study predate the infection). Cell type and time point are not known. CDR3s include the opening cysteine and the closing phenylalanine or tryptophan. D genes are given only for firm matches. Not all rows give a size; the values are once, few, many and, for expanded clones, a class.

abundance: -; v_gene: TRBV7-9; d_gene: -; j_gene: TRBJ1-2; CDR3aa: CASSSAAGAPNGYTF; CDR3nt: TGTGCCAGCAGCTCAGCAGCGGGGGCGCCGAATGGCTACACCTTC
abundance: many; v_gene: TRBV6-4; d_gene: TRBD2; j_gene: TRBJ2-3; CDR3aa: CASSDSTSGGDTQYF; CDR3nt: TGTGCCAGCAGTGACTCGACTAGCGGGGGGGATACGCAGTATTTT
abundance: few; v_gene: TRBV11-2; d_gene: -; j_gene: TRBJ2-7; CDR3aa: CASSSYEQYF; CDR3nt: TGTGCCAGCAGCTCTTACGAGCAGTACTTC
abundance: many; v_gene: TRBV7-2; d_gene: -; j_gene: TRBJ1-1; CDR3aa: CASSLDPSVAFF; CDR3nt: TGTGCCAGCAGCTTAGATCCGTCCGTGGCTTTCTTT
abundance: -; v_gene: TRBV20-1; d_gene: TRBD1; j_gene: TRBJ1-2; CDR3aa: CSARGQGDHGYTF; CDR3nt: TGCAGTGCTAGAGGACAGGGGGACCATGGCTACACCTTC
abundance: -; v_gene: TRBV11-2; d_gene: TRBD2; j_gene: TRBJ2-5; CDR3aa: CASSPRAGRETQYF; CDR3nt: TGTGCCAGCAGCCCCAGAGCGGGGCGAGAGACCCAGTACTTC
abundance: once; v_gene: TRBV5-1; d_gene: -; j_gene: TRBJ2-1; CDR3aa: CASSLGGGHFISSYNEQFF; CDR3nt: TGCGCCAGCAGCTTAGGGGGGGGGCACTTCATTAGCTCCTACAATGAGCAGTTCTTC
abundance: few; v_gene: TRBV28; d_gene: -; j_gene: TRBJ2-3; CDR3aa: CASSPPVTDTQYF; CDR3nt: TGTGCCAGCAGCCCCCCTGTGACAGATACGCAGTATTTT
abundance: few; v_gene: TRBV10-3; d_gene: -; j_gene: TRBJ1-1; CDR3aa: CAISESPGTNTEAFF; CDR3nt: TGTGCCATCAGTGAGTCCCCGGGTACGAACACTGAAGCTTTCTTT
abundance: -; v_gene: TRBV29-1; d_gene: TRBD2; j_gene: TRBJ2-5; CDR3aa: CSVVTSGGLQETQYF; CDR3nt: TGCAGCGTCGTGACTAGCGGGGGGCTTCAAGAGACCCAGTACTTC
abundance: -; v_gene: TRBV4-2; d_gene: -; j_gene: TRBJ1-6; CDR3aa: CASSQPQVNSPLHF; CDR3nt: TGTGCCAGCAGCCAACCTCAGGTGAATTCACCCCTCCACTTT
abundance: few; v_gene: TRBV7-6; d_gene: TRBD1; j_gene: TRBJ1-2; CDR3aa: CASSSHYRGSHYGYTF; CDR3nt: TGTGCCAGCAGCTCCCATTACAGGGGGAGTCACTATGGCTACACCTTC
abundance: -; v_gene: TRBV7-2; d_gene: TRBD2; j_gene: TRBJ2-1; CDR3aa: CASNRLLAGNEQFF; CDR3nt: TGTGCCAGCAACAGATTACTAGCGGGGAATGAGCAGTTCTTC
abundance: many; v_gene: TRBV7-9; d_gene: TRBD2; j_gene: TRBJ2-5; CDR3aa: CASSEGTSGAQETQYF; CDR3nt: TGTGCCAGCAGCGAAGGGACTAGCGGGGCGCAAGAGACCCAGTACTTC
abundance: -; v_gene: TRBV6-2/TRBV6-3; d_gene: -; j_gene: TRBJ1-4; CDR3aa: CASSSQDNEKLFF; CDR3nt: TGTGCCAGCAGTTCTCAGGACAATGAAAAACTGTTTTTT
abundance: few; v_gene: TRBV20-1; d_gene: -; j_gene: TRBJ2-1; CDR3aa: CSAPIVNEQFF; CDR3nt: TGCAGTGCTCCCATAGTTAATGAGCAGTTCTTC
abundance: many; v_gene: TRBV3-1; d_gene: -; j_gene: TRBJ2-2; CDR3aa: CASSQPTGSANTGELFF; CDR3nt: TGTGCCAGCAGCCAACCGACAGGATCGGCGAACACCGGGGAGCTGTTTTTT
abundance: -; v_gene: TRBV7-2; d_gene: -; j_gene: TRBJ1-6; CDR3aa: CASSFWQGNSPLHF; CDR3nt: TGTGCCAGCAGCTTTTGGCAGGGGAATTCACCCCTCCACTTT
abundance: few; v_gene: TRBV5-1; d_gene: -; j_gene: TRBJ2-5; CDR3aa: CASSFQRAPQETQYF; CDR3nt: TGCGCCAGCAGCTTCCAGAGGGCCCCCCAAGAGACCCAGTACTTC
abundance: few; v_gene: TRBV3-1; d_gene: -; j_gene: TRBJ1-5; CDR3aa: CASSQRENQPQHF; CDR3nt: TGTGCCAGCAGCCAAAGAGAGAATCAGCCCCAGCATTTT
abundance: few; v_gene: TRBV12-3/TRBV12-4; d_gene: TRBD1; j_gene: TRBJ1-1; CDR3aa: CASSRRDRGTEAFF; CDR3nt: TGTGCCAGCAGTCGCCGGGACAGGGGCACTGAAGCTTTCTTT
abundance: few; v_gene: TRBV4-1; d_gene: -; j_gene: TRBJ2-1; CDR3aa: CASSQPLSDRGNEQFF; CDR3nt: TGCGCCAGCAGCCAACCCCTTAGCGACCGAGGCAATGAGCAGTTCTTC
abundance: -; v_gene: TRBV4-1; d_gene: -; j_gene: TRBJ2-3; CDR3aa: CASSQDGFYTDTQYF; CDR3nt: TGCGCCAGCAGCCAAGACGGATTTTACACAGATACGCAGTATTTT
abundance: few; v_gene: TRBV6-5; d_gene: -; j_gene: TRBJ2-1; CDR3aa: CASSFGAHNEQFF; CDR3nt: TGTGCCAGCTCCTTCGGGGCGCACAATGAGCAGTTCTTC
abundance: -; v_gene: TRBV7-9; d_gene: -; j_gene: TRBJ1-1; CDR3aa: CASSSLADTEAFF; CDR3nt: TGTGCCAGCAGCTCTCTCGCGGACACTGAAGCTTTCTTT
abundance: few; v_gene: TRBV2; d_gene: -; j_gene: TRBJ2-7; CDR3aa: CASSEGDAGEYF; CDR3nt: TGTGCCAGCAGTGAAGGTGACGCTGGAGAGTACTTC
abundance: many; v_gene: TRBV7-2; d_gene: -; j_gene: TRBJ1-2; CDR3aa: CASSLDRRSYGYTF; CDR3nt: TGTGCCAGCAGCTTAGACAGGCGCTCCTATGGCTACACCTTC
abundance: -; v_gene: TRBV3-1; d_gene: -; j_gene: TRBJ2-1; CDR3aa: CASSRTSSYEQFF; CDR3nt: TGTGCCAGCAGCAGGACCTCTAGCTATGAGCAGTTCTTC
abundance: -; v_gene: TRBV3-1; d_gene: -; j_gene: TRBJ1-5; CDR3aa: CASSQDSGASNQPQHF; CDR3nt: TGTGCCAGCAGCCAAGATTCGGGTGCTAGCAATCAGCCCCAGCATTTT
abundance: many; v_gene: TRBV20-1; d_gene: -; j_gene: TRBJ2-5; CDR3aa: CSARVSAIGTQYF; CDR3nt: TGCAGTGCTCGGGTCTCGGCAATAGGGACCCAGTACTTC
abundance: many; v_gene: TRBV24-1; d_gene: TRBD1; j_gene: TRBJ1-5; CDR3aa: CATSGTGVGNQPQHF; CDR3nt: TGTGCCACCAGTGGGACAGGCGTCGGCAATCAGCCCCAGCATTTT
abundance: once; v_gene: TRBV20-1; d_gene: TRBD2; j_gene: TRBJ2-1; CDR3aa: CSARDLRRGESEQFF; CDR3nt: TGCAGTGCTAGAGACCTGCGGCGGGGGGAGAGTGAGCAGTTCTTC
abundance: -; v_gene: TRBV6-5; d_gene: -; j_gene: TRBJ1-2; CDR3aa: CASRSTGSNYGYTF; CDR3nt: TGTGCCAGCAGATCGACAGGATCCAACTATGGCTACACCTTC
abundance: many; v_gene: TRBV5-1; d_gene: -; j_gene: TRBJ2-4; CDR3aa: CASSLSPEGGNIQYF; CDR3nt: TGCGCCAGCAGCTTGAGCCCCGAGGGGGGGAACATTCAGTACTTC
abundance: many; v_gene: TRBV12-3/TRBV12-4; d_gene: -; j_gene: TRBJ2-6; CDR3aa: CASSPSVSGANVLTF; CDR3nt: TGTGCCAGCAGTCCATCAGTCTCTGGGGCCAACGTCCTGACTTTC
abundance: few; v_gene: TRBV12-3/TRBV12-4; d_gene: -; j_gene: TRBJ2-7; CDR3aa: CASSETGRVYF; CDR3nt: TGTGCCAGCAGCGAAACAGGGAGGGTTTACTTC
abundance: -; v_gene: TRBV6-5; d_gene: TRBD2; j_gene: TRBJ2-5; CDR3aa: CASTGLAGKETQYF; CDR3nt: TGTGCCAGCACTGGACTAGCGGGGAAAGAGACCCAGTACTTC
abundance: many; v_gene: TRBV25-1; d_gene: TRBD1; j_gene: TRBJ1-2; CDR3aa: CASSLTGSDGYTF; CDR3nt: TGTGCCAGCAGCCTGACAGGGTCCGATGGCTACACCTTC
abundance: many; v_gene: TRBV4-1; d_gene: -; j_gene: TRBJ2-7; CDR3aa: CASSLPRGEQYF; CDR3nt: TGCGCCAGCAGCCTCCCTAGGGGGGAGCAGTACTTC
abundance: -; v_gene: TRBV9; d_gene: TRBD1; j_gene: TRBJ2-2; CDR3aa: CASSVEQGEAGELFF; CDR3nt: TGTGCCAGCAGCGTAGAACAGGGGGAAGCCGGGGAGCTGTTTTTT
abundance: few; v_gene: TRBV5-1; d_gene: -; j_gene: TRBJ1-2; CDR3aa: CASRPDSGTDGYTF; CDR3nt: TGCGCCAGCAGGCCGGACTCAGGGACCGATGGCTACACCTTC
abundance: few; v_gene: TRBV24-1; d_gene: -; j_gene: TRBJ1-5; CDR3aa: CATSDSDFSSNQPQHF; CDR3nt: TGTGCCACCAGTGATTCTGACTTTTCTAGCAATCAGCCCCAGCATTTT
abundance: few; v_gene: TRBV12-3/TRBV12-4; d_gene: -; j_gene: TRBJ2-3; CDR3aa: CASSRASRTDTQYF; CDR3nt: TGTGCCAGCAGTCGGGCTAGTCGCACAGATACGCAGTATTTT
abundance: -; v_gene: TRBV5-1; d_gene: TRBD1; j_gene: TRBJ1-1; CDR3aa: CASSLGQGAKGEAFF; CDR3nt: TGCGCCAGCAGCTTGGGACAGGGGGCGAAAGGTGAAGCTTTCTTT
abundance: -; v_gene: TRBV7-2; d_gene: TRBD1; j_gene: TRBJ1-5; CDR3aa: CASSRNQGEQPQHF; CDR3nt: TGTGCCAGCAGCCGTAATCAGGGGGAGCAGCCCCAGCATTTT